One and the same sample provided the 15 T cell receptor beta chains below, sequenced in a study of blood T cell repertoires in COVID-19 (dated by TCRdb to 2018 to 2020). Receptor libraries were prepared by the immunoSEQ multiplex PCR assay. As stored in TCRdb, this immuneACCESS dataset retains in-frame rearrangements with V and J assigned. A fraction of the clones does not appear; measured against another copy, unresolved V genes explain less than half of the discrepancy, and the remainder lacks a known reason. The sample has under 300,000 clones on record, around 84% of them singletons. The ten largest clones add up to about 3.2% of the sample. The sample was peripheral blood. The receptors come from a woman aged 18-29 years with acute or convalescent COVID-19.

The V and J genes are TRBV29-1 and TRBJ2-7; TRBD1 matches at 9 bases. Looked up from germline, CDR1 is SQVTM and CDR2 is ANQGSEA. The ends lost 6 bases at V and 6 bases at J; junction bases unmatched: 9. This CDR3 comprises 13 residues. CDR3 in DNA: TGCAGCGTAGCCCGGGACAGGGAACGCGAGCAGTACTTC. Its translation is CSVARDREREQYF.

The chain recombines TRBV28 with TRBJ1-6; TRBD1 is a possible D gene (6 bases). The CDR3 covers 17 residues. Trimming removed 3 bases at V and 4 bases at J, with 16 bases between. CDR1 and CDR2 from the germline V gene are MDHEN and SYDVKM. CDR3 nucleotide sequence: TGTGCCAGCAGTTTGTTGGGGCAGGGGTCGTATAATTCACCCCTCCACTTT. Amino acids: CASSLLGQGSYNSPLHF.

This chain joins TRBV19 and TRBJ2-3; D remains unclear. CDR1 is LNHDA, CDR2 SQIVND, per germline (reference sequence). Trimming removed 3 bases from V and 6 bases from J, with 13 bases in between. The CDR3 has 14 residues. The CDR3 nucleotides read TGTGCCAGTAGTATGAGGTTCCGTGGGGATACGCAGTATTTT. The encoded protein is CASSMRFRGDTQYF.

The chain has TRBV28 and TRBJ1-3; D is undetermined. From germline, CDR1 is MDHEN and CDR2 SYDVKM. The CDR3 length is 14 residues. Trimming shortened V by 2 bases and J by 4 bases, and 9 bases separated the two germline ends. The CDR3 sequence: CASSLGAAGNTIYF. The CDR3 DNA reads TGTGCCAGCAGTTTAGGTGCGGCCGGAAACACCATATATTTT.

The CDR3 nucleotides are TGTGCCAGCACCCCGGACAGGGTCCGATCTTTAGGAGGAAACACCATATATTTT. It specifies CASTPDRVRSLGGNTIYF. The rearrangement uses TRBV28 and TRBJ1-3, with 8 bases that match TRBD1. Trimming at V came to 7 bases and at J to 4 bases, leaving 18 bases not matched to a gene. The CDR3 consists of 18 residues. Germline V gene lookup returns CDR1 MDHEN and CDR2 SYDVKM.

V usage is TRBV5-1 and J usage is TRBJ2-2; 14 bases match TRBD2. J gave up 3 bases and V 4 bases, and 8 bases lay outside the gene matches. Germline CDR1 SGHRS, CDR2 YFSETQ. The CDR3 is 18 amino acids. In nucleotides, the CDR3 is TGCGCCAGCAGCCTGGGGACTAGCGGGAGTTCGGACACCGGGGAGCTGTTTTTT. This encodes CASSLGTSGSSDTGELFF.

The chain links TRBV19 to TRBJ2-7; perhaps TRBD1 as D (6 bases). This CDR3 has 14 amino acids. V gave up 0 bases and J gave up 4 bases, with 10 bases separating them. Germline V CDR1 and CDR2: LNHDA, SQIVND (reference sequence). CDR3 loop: CASSIEGADYEQYF. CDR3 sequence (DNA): TGTGCCAGTAGTATAGAGGGGGCGGATTACGAGCAGTACTTC. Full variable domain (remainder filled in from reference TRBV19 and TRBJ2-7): DGGITQSPKYLFRKEGQNVTLSCEQNLNHDAMYWYRQDPGQGLRLIYYSQIVNDFQKGDIAEGYSVSREKKESFPLTVTSAQKNPTAFYLCASSIEGADYEQYFGPGTRLTVT.

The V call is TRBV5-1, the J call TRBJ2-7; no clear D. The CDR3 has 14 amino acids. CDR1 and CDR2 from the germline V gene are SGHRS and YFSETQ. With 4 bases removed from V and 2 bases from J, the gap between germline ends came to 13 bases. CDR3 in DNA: TGCGCCAGCAGCCCGAACGAGCCCACCTACGAGCAGTACTTC. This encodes CASSPNEPTYEQYF. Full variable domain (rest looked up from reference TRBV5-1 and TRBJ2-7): KAGVTQTPRYLIKTRGQQVTLSCSPISGHRSVSWYQQTPGQGLQFLFEYFSETQRNKGNFPGRFSGRQFSNSRSEMNVSTLELGDSALYLCASSPNEPTYEQYFGPGTRLTVT.

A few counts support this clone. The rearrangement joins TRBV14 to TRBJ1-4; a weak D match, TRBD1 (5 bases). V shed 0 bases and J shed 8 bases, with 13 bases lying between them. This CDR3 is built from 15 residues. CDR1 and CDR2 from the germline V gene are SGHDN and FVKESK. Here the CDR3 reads CASSQDRGIGEKLFF. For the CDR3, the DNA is TGTGCCAGCAGCCAAGATAGGGGCATTGGAGAAAAACTGTTTTTT.

Written as DNA, the CDR3 is TGCGCCAGCAGCCCGACAGGAGATAATTCACCCCTCCACTTT. This codes for CASSPTGDNSPLHF. V is TRBV4-3 and J is TRBJ1-6; TRBD1 is a possible D gene (6 bases). There are 14 residues in the CDR3. V lost 4 bases and J lost 5, with 9 bases in between. Germline V CDR1 and CDR2: LGHNA, YSLEER.

The CDR3 nucleotides are TGTGCCAGCAGCTTAAGGGGACTGAGGATCAATGAGCAGTTCTTC. It encodes CASSLRGLRINEQFF. The rearrangement uses TRBV7-2 and TRBJ2-1; D may be TRBD2 (6 bases). Trimming removed 2 bases from V and 6 bases from J, with 14 bases in between. CDR1 and CDR2 (germline): SGHTA, FQGNSA. The CDR3 contains 15 residues.

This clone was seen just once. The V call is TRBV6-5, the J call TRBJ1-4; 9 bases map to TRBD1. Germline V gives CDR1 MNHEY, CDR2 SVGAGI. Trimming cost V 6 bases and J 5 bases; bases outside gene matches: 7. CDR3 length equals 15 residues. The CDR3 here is CASSTTGGRNEKLFF. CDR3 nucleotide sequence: TGTGCCAGCAGCACGACAGGGGGTAGAAATGAAAAACTGTTTTTT.

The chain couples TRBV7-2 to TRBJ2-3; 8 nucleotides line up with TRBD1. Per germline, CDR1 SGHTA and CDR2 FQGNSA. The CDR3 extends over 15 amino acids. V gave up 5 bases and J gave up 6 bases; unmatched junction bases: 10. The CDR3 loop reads CASSPGNQGADTQYF. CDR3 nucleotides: TGTGCCAGCAGCCCTGGGAACCAGGGGGCGGATACGCAGTATTTT. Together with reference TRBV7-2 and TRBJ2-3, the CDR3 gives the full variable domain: GAGVSQSPSNKVTEKGKDVELRCDPISGHTALYWYRQSLGQGLEFLIYFQGNSAPDKSGLPSDRFSAERTGGSVSTLTIQRTQQEDSAVYLCASSPGNQGADTQYFGPGTRLTVL.

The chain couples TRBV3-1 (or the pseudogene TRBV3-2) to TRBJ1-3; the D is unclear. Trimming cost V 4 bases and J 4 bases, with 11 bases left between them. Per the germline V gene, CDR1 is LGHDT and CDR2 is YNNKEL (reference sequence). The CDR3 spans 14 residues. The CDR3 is CASSLIEEGNTIYF. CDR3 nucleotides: TGTGCCAGCAGCCTCATAGAGGAAGGAAACACCATATATTTT.

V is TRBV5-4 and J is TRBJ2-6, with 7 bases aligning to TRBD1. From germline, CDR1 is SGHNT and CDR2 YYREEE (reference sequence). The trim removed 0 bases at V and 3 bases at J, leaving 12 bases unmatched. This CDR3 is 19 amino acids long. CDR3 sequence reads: CASSLVGRGSRFGANVLTF. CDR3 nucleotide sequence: TGTGCCAGCAGCTTGGTAGGCAGGGGGAGCCGTTTTGGGGCCAACGTCCTGACTTTC.